The entry that follows covers one TCR beta chain sequence. The CDR3 loop spans 16 amino acids. Trimming removed 4 bases from V and 2 bases from J; junction bases left unmatched: 5. Germline assignment: CDR1 MNHEY and CDR2 SVGAGI. Per the authors' pipeline: Counts of nucleated cells, estimated from reference gene primer amplification, were obtained. The repertoire was sequenced with immunoSEQ multiplex PCR; TCRdb's copy has only in-frame clones and lacks some. The V and J calls and clone size were taken over from that table, and D and trimming were inferred from the DNA. The sample has some 110,000 clones, 65% to 90% seen once; the top ten hold 4% to 5.5%. This specimen comes from a study of blood T cell repertoires in COVID-19.

The sequencing sample was made of peripheral blood. J is TRBJ2-3 and V is TRBV6-5, with 11 nucleotides matching TRBD2. The receptor comes from a man between 60 and 70 years old with acute or convalescent COVID-19. The CDR3 here is CASSSVTSGNTDTQYF. In nucleotides, the CDR3 is TGTGCCAGCAGTTCCGTGACTAGCGGGAACACAGATACGCAGTATTTT.